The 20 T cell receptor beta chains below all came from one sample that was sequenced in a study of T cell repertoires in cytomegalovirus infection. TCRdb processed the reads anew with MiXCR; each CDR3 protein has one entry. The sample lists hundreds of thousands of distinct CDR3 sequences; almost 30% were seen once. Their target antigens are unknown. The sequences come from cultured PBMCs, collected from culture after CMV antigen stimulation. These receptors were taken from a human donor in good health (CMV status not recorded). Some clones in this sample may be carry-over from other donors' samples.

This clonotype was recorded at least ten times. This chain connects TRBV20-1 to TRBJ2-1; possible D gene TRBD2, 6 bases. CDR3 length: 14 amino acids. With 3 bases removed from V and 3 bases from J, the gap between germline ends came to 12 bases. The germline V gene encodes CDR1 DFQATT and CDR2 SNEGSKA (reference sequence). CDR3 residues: CSASRGGLYNEQFF. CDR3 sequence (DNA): TGCAGTGCTAGTAGGGGAGGACTCTACAATGAGCAGTTCTTC.

This CDR3 reads CASRSHDGDTEAFF. CDR3 sequence (DNA): TGTGCCAGCAGATCCCACGATGGGGACACTGAAGCTTTCTTT. The chain joins TRBV9 to TRBJ1-1; D is ambiguous. The CDR3 sequence is 14 residues long. Germline V gene sequence: CDR1 SGDLS, CDR2 YYNGEE. With 5 bases removed from V and 3 bases from J, the gap between germline ends came to 14 bases.

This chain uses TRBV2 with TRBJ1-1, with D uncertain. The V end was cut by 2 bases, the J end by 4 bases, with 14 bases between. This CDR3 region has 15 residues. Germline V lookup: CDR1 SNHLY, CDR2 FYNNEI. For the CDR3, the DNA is TGTGCCAGCAGTGAAAATCGGGGTAAGAGCACTGAAGCTTTCTTT. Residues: CASSENRGKSTEAFF.

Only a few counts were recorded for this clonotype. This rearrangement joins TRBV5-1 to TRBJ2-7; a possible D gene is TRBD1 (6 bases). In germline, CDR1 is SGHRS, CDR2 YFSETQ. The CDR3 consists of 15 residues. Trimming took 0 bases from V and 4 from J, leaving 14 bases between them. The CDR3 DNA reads TGCGCCAGCAGCTTGGTATCGGACAGAGAATACGAGCAGTACTTC. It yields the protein CASSLVSDREYEQYF.

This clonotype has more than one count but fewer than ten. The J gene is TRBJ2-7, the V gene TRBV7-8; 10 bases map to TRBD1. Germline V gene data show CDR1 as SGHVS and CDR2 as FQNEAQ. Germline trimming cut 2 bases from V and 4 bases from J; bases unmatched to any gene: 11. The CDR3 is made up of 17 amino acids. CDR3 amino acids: CASSLRETGTGVYEQYF. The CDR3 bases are TGTGCCAGCAGCTTAAGGGAAACCGGGACAGGGGTTTACGAGCAGTACTTC.

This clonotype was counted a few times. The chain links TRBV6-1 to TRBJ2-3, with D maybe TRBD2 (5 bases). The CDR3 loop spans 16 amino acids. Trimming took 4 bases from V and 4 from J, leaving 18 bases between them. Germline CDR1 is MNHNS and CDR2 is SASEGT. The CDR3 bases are TGTGCCAGCAGTGCGGAAGGACCGGGAATCGCAGATACGCAGTATTTT. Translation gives CASSAEGPGIADTQYF.

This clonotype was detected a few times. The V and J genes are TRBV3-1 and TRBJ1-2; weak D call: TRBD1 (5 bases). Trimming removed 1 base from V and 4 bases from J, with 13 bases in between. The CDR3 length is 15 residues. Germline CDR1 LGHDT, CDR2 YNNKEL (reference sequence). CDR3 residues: CASSQGQGSTYGYTF. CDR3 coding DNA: TGTGCCAGCAGCCAAGGTCAGGGAAGTACCTATGGCTACACCTTC.

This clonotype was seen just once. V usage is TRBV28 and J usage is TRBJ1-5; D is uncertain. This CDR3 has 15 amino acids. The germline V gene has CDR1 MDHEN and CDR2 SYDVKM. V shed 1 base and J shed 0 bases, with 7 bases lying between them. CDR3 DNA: TGTGCCAGCAGTTTATACGGAAATAGCAATCAGCCCCAGCATTTT. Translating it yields CASSLYGNSNQPQHF.

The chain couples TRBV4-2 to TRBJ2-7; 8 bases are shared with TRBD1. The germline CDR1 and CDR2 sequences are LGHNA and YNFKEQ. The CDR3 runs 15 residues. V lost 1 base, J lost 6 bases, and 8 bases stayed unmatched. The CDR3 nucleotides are TGTGCCAGCAGCCAAGCGGGCCAGGGGGCGGGCGAGCAGTACTTC. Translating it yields CASSQAGQGAGEQYF.

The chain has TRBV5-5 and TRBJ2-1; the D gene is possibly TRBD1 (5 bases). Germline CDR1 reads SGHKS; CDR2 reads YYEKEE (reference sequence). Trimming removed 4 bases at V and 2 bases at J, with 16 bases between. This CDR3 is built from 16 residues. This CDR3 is CASSRGDRHAYNEQFF. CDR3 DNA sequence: TGTGCCAGCAGCAGGGGCGACCGACACGCCTACAATGAGCAGTTCTTC.

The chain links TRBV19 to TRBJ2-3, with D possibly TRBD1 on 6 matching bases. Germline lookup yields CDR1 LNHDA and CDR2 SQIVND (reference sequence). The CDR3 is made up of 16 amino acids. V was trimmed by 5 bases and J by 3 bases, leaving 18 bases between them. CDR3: CASSSGTQPGTDTQYF. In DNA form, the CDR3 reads TGTGCCAGTAGTTCCGGGACACAACCTGGGACAGATACGCAGTATTTT.

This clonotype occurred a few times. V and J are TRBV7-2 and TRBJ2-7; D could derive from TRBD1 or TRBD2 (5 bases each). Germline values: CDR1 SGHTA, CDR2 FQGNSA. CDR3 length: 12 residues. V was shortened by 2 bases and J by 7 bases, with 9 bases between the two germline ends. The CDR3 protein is CASSLWGSEQYF. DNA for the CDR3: TGTGCCAGCAGCTTATGGGGGAGTGAGCAGTACTTC.

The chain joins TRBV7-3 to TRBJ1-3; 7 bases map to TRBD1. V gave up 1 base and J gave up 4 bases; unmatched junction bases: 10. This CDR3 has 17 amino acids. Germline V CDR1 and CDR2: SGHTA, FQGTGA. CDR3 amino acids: CASSLSAGGKPGNTIYF. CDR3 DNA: TGTGCCAGCAGCTTAAGTGCAGGGGGGAAGCCAGGAAACACCATATATTTT.

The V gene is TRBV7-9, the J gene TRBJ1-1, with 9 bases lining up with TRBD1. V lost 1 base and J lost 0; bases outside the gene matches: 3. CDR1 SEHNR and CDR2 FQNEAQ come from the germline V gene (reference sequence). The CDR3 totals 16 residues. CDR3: CASSLETGGMNTEAFF. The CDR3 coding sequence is TGTGCCAGCAGCTTAGAGACAGGGGGGATGAACACTGAAGCTTTCTTT.

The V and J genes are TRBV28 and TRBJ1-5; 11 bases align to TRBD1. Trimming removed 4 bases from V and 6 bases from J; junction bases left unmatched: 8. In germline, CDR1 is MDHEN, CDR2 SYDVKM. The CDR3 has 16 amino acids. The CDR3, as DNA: TGTGCCAGCAGTTCAACGGCGGACAGGGGGCTTCAGCCCCAGCATTTT. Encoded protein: CASSSTADRGLQPQHF.

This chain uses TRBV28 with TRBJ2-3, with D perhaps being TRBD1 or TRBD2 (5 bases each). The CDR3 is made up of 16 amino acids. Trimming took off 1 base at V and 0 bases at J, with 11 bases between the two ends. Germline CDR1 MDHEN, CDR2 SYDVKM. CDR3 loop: CASSLLSGSSTDTQYF. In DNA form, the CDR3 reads TGTGCCAGCAGTTTATTATCAGGGAGCAGCACAGATACGCAGTATTTT.

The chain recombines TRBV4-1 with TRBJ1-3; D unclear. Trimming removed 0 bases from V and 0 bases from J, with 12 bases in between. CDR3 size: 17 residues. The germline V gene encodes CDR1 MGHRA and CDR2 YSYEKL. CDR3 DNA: TGCGCCAGCAGCCAAGATTCGGCAGGACTCTCTGGAAACACCATATATTTT. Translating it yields CASSQDSAGLSGNTIYF.

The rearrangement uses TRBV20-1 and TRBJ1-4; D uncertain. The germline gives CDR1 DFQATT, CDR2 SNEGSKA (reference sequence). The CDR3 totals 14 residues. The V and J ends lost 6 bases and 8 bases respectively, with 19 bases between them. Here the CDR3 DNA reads TGCAGTGCAGGAAAACAGAACGGCAGGGAAAAACTGTTTTTT. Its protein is CSAGKQNGREKLFF.

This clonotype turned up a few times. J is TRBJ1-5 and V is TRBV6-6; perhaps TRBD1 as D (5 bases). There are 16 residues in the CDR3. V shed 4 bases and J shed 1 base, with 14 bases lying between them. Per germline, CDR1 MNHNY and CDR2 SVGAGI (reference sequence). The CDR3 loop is CASSLGGDMSNQPQHF. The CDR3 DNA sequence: TGTGCCAGCAGTTTGGGGGGAGATATGAGCAATCAGCCCCAGCATTTT.

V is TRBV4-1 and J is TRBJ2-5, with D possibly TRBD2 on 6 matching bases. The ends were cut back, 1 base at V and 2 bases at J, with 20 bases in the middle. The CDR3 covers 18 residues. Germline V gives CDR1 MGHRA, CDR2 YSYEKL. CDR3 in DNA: TGCGCCAGCAGCCAAGTCAGAGCTGGACTACAACTTCAAGAGACCCAGTACTTC. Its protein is CASSQVRAGLQLQETQYF.